The 5 T cell receptor beta chains below were found in one sample sequenced in a study of OX40 agonist ivuxolimab in advanced cancers. Data came from immunoSEQ multiplex PCR; TCRdb stores just in-frame clones and leaves some out. Among 26,000 or so clones listed, roughly 90% were seen once. The sequences come from CD4+ or CD8+ T cells sorted from blood, collected in a trial of the OX40 agonist ivuxolimab. Receptors originate from an adult with an advanced solid tumor such as melanoma, head and neck, liver or kidney cancer.

The V gene is TRBV7-8, the J gene TRBJ2-5; D is unclear. The DNA end lines up better with TRBJ2-7; the J call may be wrong. The germline V gene has CDR1 SGHVS and CDR2 FQNEAQ. The CDR3 loop spans 15 amino acids. The CDR3 sequence is CASSLEYGPSNEQYF. CDR3 DNA: TGTGCCAGCAGCTTAGAATACGGGCCTTCGAACGAGCAGTACTTC.

This clone was found a few times. The chain has TRBV5-1 and TRBJ2-7; 8 positions agree with TRBD1. The trim removed 6 bases at V and 3 bases at J, leaving 11 bases unmatched. Germline CDR1 and CDR2: SGHRS and YFSETQ. CDR3 length equals 15 residues. The CDR3 sequence: CASKLQGGLIYEQYF. The CDR3 bases are TGCGCCAGCAAGTTACAGGGGGGTCTTATCTACGAGCAGTACTTC.

This clone was counted once. The rearrangement joins TRBV14 to TRBJ1-3; D is ambiguous. Trimming removed 3 bases at V and 0 bases at J, with 15 bases between. This CDR3 spans 17 amino acids. Germline lookup yields CDR1 SGHDN and CDR2 FVKESK. This chain's CDR3 is CASSHNSGKNSGNTIYF. The CDR3 nucleotides read TGTGCCAGCAGCCACAATTCTGGCAAAAACTCTGGAAACACCATATATTTT.

V and J are TRBV9 and TRBJ2-3, with TRBD1 matching over 9 bases. The CDR3 contains 14 residues. Per germline, CDR1 SGDLS and CDR2 YYNGEE. J was trimmed by 2 bases and V by 5 bases; bases with no gene match: 3. The CDR3 here is CASSYRGLTDTQYF. Here the CDR3 DNA reads TGTGCCAGCAGTTACAGGGGGCTCACAGATACGCAGTATTTT.

V usage is TRBV4-1 and J usage is TRBJ2-1, with a weak D call TRBD1 (8 bases). The CDR3 is made up of 16 amino acids. Per the germline V gene, CDR1 is MGHRA and CDR2 is YSYEKL. V was clipped by 0 bases and J by 4 bases, with 13 bases between them. The DNA of the CDR3 is TGCGCCAGCAGCCAAGACTACAGGGGGGGGTACAATGAGCAGTTCTTC. Protein sequence: CASSQDYRGGYNEQFF.